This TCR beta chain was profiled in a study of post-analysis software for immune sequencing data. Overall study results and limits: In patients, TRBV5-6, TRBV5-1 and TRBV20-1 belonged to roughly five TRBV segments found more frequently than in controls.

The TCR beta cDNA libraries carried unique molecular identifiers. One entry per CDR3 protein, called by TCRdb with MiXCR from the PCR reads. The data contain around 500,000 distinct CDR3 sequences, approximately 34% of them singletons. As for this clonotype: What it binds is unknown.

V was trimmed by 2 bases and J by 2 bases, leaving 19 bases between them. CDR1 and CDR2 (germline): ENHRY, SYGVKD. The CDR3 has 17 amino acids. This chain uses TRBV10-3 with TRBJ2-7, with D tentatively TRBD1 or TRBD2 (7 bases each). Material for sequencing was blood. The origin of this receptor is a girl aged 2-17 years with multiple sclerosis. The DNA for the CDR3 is TGTGCCATCAGTGAGGGGGGAGGGGGCCCCGGCACCTACGAGCAGTACTTC. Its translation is CAISEGGGGPGTYEQYF.